This TCR beta chain came from a study of shared clonotypes between healthy human individuals. Per germline, CDR1 SGDLS and CDR2 YYNGEE. Trimming took 0 bases from V and 6 from J, leaving 10 bases between them. The CDR3 contains 13 residues. The protocol was immunoSEQ multiplex PCR, while the TCRdb copy is restricted to in-frame clones and leaves out a portion. The table lists 1.4 million or so clones, approximately 98.5% of them singletons. This sequence was found in a man aged 25-40 years in good health. The V call is TRBV9, the J call TRBJ2-7; D gene uncertain. The sequenced material came from naive CD4+ T cells sorted from blood. Subset specified: CD45RA+ positively selected. CDR3: CASSVGAAGEQYF. Here the CDR3 DNA reads TGTGCCAGCAGCGTAGGAGCAGCTGGCGAGCAGTACTTC.